This T cell receptor beta chain originates from a study of OX40 agonist ivuxolimab in advanced cancers. The overall study: The study gave patients intravenous ivuxolimab at 0.01 to 10 mg/kg every 2 weeks. Dose-escalation patients had hepatocellular carcinoma, melanoma, renal cell or head and neck cancer.

The CDR3 has 14 amino acids. CDR1 and CDR2 (germline): MNHEY, SVGAGI. J was trimmed by 6 bases and V by 3 bases; bases with no gene match: 5. TCRdb's copy holds only in-frame clones and misses some; the assay was immunoSEQ multiplex PCR. In the table there are 50,000 to 60,000 clones, about 89% of which are singletons. The TCR sequence derives from an adult with an advanced solid tumor such as melanoma, head and neck, liver or kidney cancer. The material sequenced was CD4+ or CD8+ T cells sorted from blood, taken in a trial of the OX40 agonist ivuxolimab. V is TRBV6-5 and J is TRBJ2-7, with 10 bases identical to TRBD1. The CDR3 spells CASSYRDRGFEQYF. The CDR3 coding sequence is TGTGCCAGCAGTTATAGGGACAGGGGTTTCGAGCAGTACTTC.